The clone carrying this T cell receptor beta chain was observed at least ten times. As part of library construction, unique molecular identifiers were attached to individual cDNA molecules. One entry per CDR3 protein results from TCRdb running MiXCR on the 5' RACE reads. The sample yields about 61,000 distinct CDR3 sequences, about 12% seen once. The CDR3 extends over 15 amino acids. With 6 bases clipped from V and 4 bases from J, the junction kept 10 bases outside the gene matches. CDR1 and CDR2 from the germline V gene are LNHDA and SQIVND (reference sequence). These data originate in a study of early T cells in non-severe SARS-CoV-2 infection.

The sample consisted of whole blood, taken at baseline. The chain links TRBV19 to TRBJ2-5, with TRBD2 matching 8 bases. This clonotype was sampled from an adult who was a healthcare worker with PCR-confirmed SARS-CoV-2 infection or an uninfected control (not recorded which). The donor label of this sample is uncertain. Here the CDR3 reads CASRDRGGAAETQYF. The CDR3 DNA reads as TGTGCCAGTAGAGACCGGGGGGGGGCCGCAGAGACCCAGTACTTC.